The sequence of this TCR beta chain was determined in a study of early T cells in non-severe SARS-CoV-2 infection. Background on the study: Chains were not paired, and sequencing was done on bulk RNA from unsorted whole blood. Whole-study results and caveats: The matching step, a VDJdb search, favored anti-spike CD8 responses and missed private and CD4 specificities.

Individual cDNA molecules were tagged with unique molecular identifiers. TCRdb reanalysed the 5' RACE reads using MiXCR and keeps one entry per CDR3 protein. The sample includes tens of thousands of distinct CDR3 sequences, about 14% of them seen just once. This clonotype was counted only a few times. Its target is not known. Germline values: CDR1 KGHDR, CDR2 SFDVKD. With 0 bases clipped from V and 6 bases from J, the junction kept 11 bases outside the gene matches. The CDR3 totals 18 residues. This receptor was taken from an adult who was a healthcare worker with PCR-confirmed SARS-CoV-2 infection or an uninfected control (not recorded which). The chain employs TRBV24-1 and TRBJ2-1, with 9 nucleotides matching TRBD1. The sequenced sample was whole blood. The CDR3 spells CATSDLRYGTGRSNEQFF. DNA for the CDR3: TGTGCCACCAGTGATTTGAGGTATGGGACAGGGAGGTCCAATGAGCAGTTCTTC.